A single sample is the source of the 23 T cell receptor beta chains below, sequenced in a study of blood T cell repertoires in COVID-19 (TCRdb year 2020). Preparation of the library involved the immunoSEQ multiplex PCR assay. In its TCRdb copy, this immuneACCESS table keeps in-frame sequences only and misses some clones. Where compared with another copy, unresolved V genes explain less than half of these, and the others have no known cause. The sample data list 250,000 to 350,000 clones, and about 81% of these were observed just once. The ten top clones hold roughly 1.5% of the sample. Specimen: peripheral blood. The receptors shown here come from a human donor with COVID-19, enrolled during active disease. The donor label of this sample is uncertain.

The chain couples TRBV6-5 to TRBJ1-5; possible D gene TRBD1, 6 bases. The germline V gene has CDR1 MNHEY and CDR2 SVGAGI. This CDR3 spans 14 amino acids. The V end was cut by 6 bases, the J end by 3 bases, with 12 bases between. The CDR3 is CASSRGDTNQPQHF. CDR3 bases: TGTGCCAGCAGCCGAGGGGACACCAATCAGCCCCAGCATTTT.

The V call is TRBV6-5, the J call TRBJ2-1; 9 bases agree with TRBD2. Germline V CDR1 and CDR2: MNHEY, SVGAGI. CDR3 length equals 14 residues. Unmatched junction bases numbered 3, after V lost 9 bases and J lost 0 bases. The CDR3 coding sequence is TGTGCCAGTACGACTAGCGGCTCCTACAATGAGCAGTTCTTC. Its protein product is CASTTSGSYNEQFF.

The J gene is TRBJ1-2, the V gene TRBV30; 10 bases agree with TRBD1. Trimming took 0 bases from V and 6 from J; bases not matched to a gene: 4. Germline lookup yields CDR1 GTSNPN and CDR2 SVGIG (reference sequence). The CDR3 length is 14 residues. The CDR3 bases are TGTGCCTGGAGTGTACTGACAGGGGGCAATGGCTACACCTTC. Amino acids: CAWSVLTGGNGYTF.

The chain is built from TRBV28 and TRBJ1-4; TRBD1 matches 8 bases. V was pared by 10 bases and J by 7 bases, with 14 bases of the junction left unmatched. CDR3 length equals 15 residues. The germline CDR1 and CDR2 sequences are MDHEN and SYDVKM. The CDR3 DNA follows: TGTGCCACCAGGACTACAGGGGGGTTAGGTGAAAAACTGTTTTTT. Translation: CATRTTGGLGEKLFF.

The V call is TRBV3-1 (or the pseudogene TRBV3-2), the J call TRBJ2-2; D is possibly TRBD1 (6 bases). The CDR3 runs to 15 residues. Germline lookup yields CDR1 LGHDT and CDR2 YNNKEL (reference sequence). Trimming left V 0 bases short and J 5 bases short, with 10 bases between. As DNA, the CDR3 is TGTGCCAGCAGCCAAGATTGGCAGGGGACCGGGGAGCTGTTTTTT. Protein: CASSQDWQGTGELFF.

The chain links TRBV5-6 to TRBJ1-2; D gene unclear. V lost 6 bases, J lost 2 bases, and 14 bases lay in between. Germline V CDR1 and CDR2: SGHDT, YYEEEE. The CDR3 has 14 residues. Here the CDR3 reads CASTPGFRNYGYTF. The CDR3, as DNA: TGTGCCAGCACCCCGGGGTTCAGGAACTATGGCTACACCTTC. Filled out from reference TRBV5-6 and TRBJ1-2, the complete variable domain reads DAGVTQSPTHLIKTRGQQVTLRCSPKSGHDTVSWYQQALGQGPQFIFQYYEEEERQRGNFPDRFSGHQFPNYSSELNVNALLLGDSALYLCASTPGFRNYGYTFGSGTRLTVV.

The DNA of the CDR3 is TGTGCCAGCAGCCTCGGACAGGGGACAGATACGCAGTATTTT. This sequence encodes CASSLGQGTDTQYF. The chain uses TRBV11-3 and TRBJ2-3, with 9 bases that match TRBD1. The junction had 3 bases not matched to a gene; V was cut back by 5 bases and J by 3 bases. CDR1 is SGHNT, CDR2 YENEEA, per germline. CDR3 length: 14 residues.

The rearrangement links TRBV28 to TRBJ2-7; 8 positions agree with TRBD1. Germline values: CDR1 MDHEN, CDR2 SYDVKM. V was pared by 3 bases and J by 2 bases, with 3 bases of the junction left unmatched. The CDR3 is made up of 14 amino acids. In DNA form, the CDR3 reads TGTGCCAGCAGTTTGACAGGGGTACCCTACGAGCAGTACTTC. Its protein is CASSLTGVPYEQYF.

As for this clone: The same CDR3 is also encoded by other DNA sequences in this sample. The V gene is TRBV7-9, the J gene TRBJ2-6; no firm D call. The germline V and J ends were trimmed by 1 base and 0 bases, with 4 bases remaining between them. This CDR3 is 15 amino acids long. CDR1 and CDR2 from the germline V gene are SEHNR and FQNEAQ (reference sequence). CDR3 bases: TGTGCCAGCAGCTTAGTTCTCTCTGGGGCCAACGTCCTGACTTTC. Protein sequence: CASSLVLSGANVLTF. Drawing the rest from reference TRBV7-9 and TRBJ2-6, the complete variable domain is DTGVSQNPRHKITKRGQNVTFRCDPISEHNRLYWYRQTLGQGPEFLTYFQNEAQLEKSRLLSDRFSAERPKGSFSTLEIQRTEQGDSAMYLCASSLVLSGANVLTFGAGSRLTVL.

The CDR3 DNA is TGTGCCTGGAGTGTACTTTGGCTAGCGGGAACCTTGAACACCGGGGAGCTGTTTTTT. This sequence encodes CAWSVLWLAGTLNTGELFF. The V call is TRBV30, the J call TRBJ2-2; TRBD2 matches at 9 bases. The trim removed 0 bases at V and 1 base at J, leaving 12 bases unmatched. CDR1 is GTSNPN and CDR2 is SVGIG in the germline V gene (reference sequence). This CDR3 spans 19 amino acids.

This rearrangement joins TRBV28 to TRBJ2-7; 8 positions match TRBD2. From germline, CDR1 is MDHEN and CDR2 SYDVKM. The junction had 10 bases not matched to a gene; V was cut back by 3 bases and J by 3 bases. This CDR3 is built from 16 residues. The CDR3 sequence is CASSFQSGRYHYEQYF. DNA of the CDR3: TGTGCCAGCAGTTTTCAGAGCGGGAGATATCACTACGAGCAGTACTTC. The variable domain in full, with the rest retrieved from reference TRBV28 and TRBJ2-7, is DVKVTQSSRYLVKRTGEKVFLECVQDMDHENMFWYRQDPGLGLRLIYFSYDVKMKEKGDIPEGYSVSREKKERFSLILESASTNQTSMYLCASSFQSGRYHYEQYFGPGTRLTVT.

This sequence joins TRBV27 and TRBJ2-3; no firm D call. V was trimmed by 3 bases and J by 6 bases, leaving 4 bases between them. CDR3 length equals 11 residues. Germline CDR1 reads MNHEY; CDR2 reads SMNVEV (reference sequence). The CDR3 sequence: CASSFLDTQYF. The CDR3 DNA follows: TGTGCCAGCAGTTTTCTGGATACGCAGTATTTT.

The chain uses TRBV15 and TRBJ1-5; perhaps TRBD1 as D (5 bases). V was clipped by 3 bases and J by 1 base, with 10 bases between them. Per germline, CDR1 LNHNV and CDR2 YYDKDF (reference sequence). The CDR3 has 15 residues. CDR3 amino acids: CATSSGDRSNQPQHF. In DNA form, the CDR3 reads TGTGCCACCAGCAGCGGAGACAGAAGCAATCAGCCCCAGCATTTT.

The CDR3, as DNA: TGCAGCGTTGAAAGTCAGGGGGACACTGAAGCTTTCTTT. Protein sequence: CSVESQGDTEAFF. The rearrangement links TRBV29-1 to TRBJ1-1; TRBD1 aligns across 7 bases. V lost 2 bases to trimming and J lost 3 bases; unmatched junction nucleotides: 3. The germline V gene has CDR1 SQVTM and CDR2 ANQGSEA. The CDR3 consists of 13 residues.

Worth noting for this clone: The same CDR3 is also encoded by other DNA sequences in this sample. The chain carries TRBV7-3 and TRBJ2-2; D may be TRBD1 (5 bases). The CDR3 has 15 amino acids. The V end was cut by 2 bases, the J end by 1 base, with 8 bases between. Germline CDR1 reads SGHTA; CDR2 reads FQGTGA. CDR3 in amino acids: CASSLGQGNTGELFF. Here the CDR3 DNA reads TGTGCCAGCAGCTTAGGGCAGGGGAACACCGGGGAGCTGTTTTTT.

The CDR3 bases are TGTGCCAGCAGTGAATCAGGGGGGTACGGCACAGATACGCAGTATTTT. Protein product: CASSESGGYGTDTQYF. V is TRBV6-4 and J is TRBJ2-3; D may be TRBD1 (7 bases). The V and J ends lost 3 bases and 1 base respectively, with 14 bases between them. The CDR3 spans 16 residues. The germline gives CDR1 MRHNA, CDR2 SNTAGT.

This CDR3 is CASSLDFGTGGYEQYF. In DNA form, the CDR3 reads TGTGCCAGCAGCTTAGATTTCGGGACAGGGGGCTACGAGCAGTACTTC. The chain has TRBV7-2 and TRBJ2-7; TRBD1 matches at 11 bases. The CDR3 is 16 amino acids. Germline values: CDR1 SGHTA, CDR2 FQGNSA. V lost 1 base and J lost 3; bases outside the gene matches: 5.

In its sample, this clone was seen once. This chain links TRBV5-1 with TRBJ1-2; TRBD1 aligns across 7 bases. J was trimmed by 4 bases and V by 3 bases; bases with no gene match: 9. The CDR3 extends over 15 amino acids. Germline values: CDR1 SGHRS, CDR2 YFSETQ. The chain's CDR3 is CASSSGTELGYGYTF. Written as DNA, the CDR3 is TGCGCCAGCAGCTCCGGGACAGAACTGGGCTATGGCTACACCTTC.

The CDR3, as DNA: TGTGCCAGCAAACAACTACAGGGTACCACCGGGGAGCTGTTTTTT. This sequence encodes CASKQLQGTTGELFF. J is TRBJ2-2 and V is TRBV14; D is possibly TRBD1 (6 bases). This CDR3 contains 15 residues. The V gene lost 7 bases and the J gene lost 4 bases, with 16 bases spanning the gap. Germline CDR1 SGHDN, CDR2 FVKESK.

V and J are TRBV19 and TRBJ1-1; D is perhaps TRBD1 (5 bases). Trimming took off 3 bases at V and 7 bases at J, with 15 bases between the two ends. The CDR3 length is 14 residues. CDR1 and CDR2 (germline): LNHDA, SQIVND (reference sequence). The CDR3 loop reads CASSMGPGSVEAFF. CDR3 nucleotides: TGTGCCAGTAGTATGGGGCCAGGGTCCGTTGAAGCTTTCTTT.

V and J are TRBV11-1 and TRBJ2-3, with a possible D match to TRBD1 (5 bases). Germline CDR1 is SGHAT and CDR2 is FQDESV (reference sequence). V lost 5 bases to trimming and J lost 3 bases, with 9 bases between them. The CDR3 has 13 residues. CDR3 sequence: CASSQGVTDTQYF. The CDR3 nucleotides read TGTGCCAGCAGCCAAGGGGTAACAGATACGCAGTATTTT.

The genes are TRBV7-3 and TRBJ2-3; 11 nucleotides match TRBD2. Trimming took 4 bases from V and 9 from J; bases not matched to a gene: 6. Germline values: CDR1 SGHTA, CDR2 FQGTGA. The CDR3 covers 14 residues. Written as DNA, the CDR3 is TGTGCCAGCAGCTCAGGGACTAGCGGAGCGACGCAGTATTTT. This gives the protein CASSSGTSGATQYF.

V and J are TRBV7-2 and TRBJ1-2, with 7 nucleotides matching TRBD1. The V gene's germline CDR1 is SGHTA and CDR2 FQGNSA. The CDR3 has 15 residues. Unmatched junction bases numbered 6, after V lost 4 bases and J lost 1 base. The CDR3 DNA is TGTGCCAGCAGCTCCCAAGGGGGCTTTAACTATGGCTACACCTTC. Translation: CASSSQGGFNYGYTF.